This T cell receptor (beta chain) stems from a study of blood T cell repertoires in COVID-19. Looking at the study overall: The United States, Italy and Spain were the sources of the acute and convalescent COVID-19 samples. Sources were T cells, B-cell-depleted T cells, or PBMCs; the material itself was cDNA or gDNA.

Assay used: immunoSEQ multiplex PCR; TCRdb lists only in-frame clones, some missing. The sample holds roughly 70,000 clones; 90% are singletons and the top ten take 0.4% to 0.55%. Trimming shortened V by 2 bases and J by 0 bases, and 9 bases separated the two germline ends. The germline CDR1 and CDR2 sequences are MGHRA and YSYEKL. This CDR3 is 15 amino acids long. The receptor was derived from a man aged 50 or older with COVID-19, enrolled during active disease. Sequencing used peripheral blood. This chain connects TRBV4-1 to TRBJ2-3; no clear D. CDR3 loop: CASSQWAGSTDTQYF. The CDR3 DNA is TGCGCCAGCAGCCAATGGGCAGGCAGCACAGATACGCAGTATTTT.